These 25 T cell receptor beta chains originate from one sample sequenced in a study of T cell responses to AZD1222 COVID-19 vaccine. Libraries were prepared by immunoSEQ multiplex PCR; TCRdb keeps only in-frame clonotypes and omits some of them. This sample has roughly 130,000 clones, with around 84% found just once. The specimen comprised peripheral blood, sampled on day 0 of AZD1222 vaccination. Receptor source: an adult in good health.

J is TRBJ1-2 and V is TRBV2; D may be TRBD1 (6 bases). This CDR3 spans 16 amino acids. The V and J ends lost 5 bases and 8 bases respectively, with 24 bases between them. CDR1 and CDR2 (germline): SNHLY, FYNNEI. The CDR3 DNA follows: TGTGCCAGCAGTTCACAGGGATCATATGCTATTGTGGGCTACACCTTC. Amino acid sequence: CASSSQGSYAIVGYTF.

The chain has TRBV9 and TRBJ2-3, with D perhaps TRBD1 or TRBD2 (6 bases each). The germline gives CDR1 SGDLS, CDR2 YYNGEE. V was shortened by 0 bases and J by 3 bases, with 17 bases between the two germline ends. The CDR3 contains 17 residues. CDR3 DNA sequence: TGTGCCAGCAGCGTAGGTCTCGGCGGGACAAGGACAGATACGCAGTATTTT. As protein: CASSVGLGGTRTDTQYF.

This clone has just a few counts. J is TRBJ2-7 and V is TRBV4-2; D may correspond to TRBD1 or TRBD2 (5 bases each). Germline CDR1 reads LGHNA; CDR2 reads YNFKEQ. V lost 2 bases to trimming and J lost 2 bases, with 13 bases between them. This CDR3 spans 15 amino acids. As DNA, the CDR3 is TGTGCCAGCAGCCAAACTACAGGAGGCCCCTACGAGCAGTACTTC. Residues: CASSQTTGGPYEQYF.

This chain connects TRBV12-3 or TRBV12-4 to TRBJ1-1; tentatively, D is TRBD1 (5 bases). This CDR3 is 13 amino acids long. V lost 3 bases, J lost 5 bases, and 10 bases lay in between. CDR3 sequence (DNA): TGTGCCAGCAGTTTTGGCAGGGCGACTGAAGCTTTCTTT. It is translated as CASSFGRATEAFF.

The chain links TRBV5-1 to TRBJ1-1; D is perhaps TRBD1 (6 bases). The germline CDR1 and CDR2 sequences are SGHRS and YFSETQ. Trimming cost V 2 bases and J 1 base, with 12 bases left between them. The CDR3 extends over 15 amino acids. The CDR3 DNA sequence: TGCGCCAGCAGCTTTACAGGGCTGGGGAACACTGAAGCTTTCTTT. Translated: CASSFTGLGNTEAFF.

The V gene is TRBV28, the J gene TRBJ1-2; D possibly corresponds to TRBD1 (5 bases). The V gene's germline CDR1 is MDHEN and CDR2 SYDVKM. The V gene lost 9 bases and the J gene lost 0 bases, with 11 bases spanning the gap. CDR3 length equals 13 residues. The CDR3 region is CASQGAPNYGYTF. The CDR3 nucleotides read TGTGCCAGTCAGGGAGCGCCTAACTATGGCTACACCTTC.

V gene TRBV7-3 combines with J gene TRBJ2-7; 11 bases line up with TRBD2. V trimming: 5 bases; J trimming: 6 bases; junction bases outside the gene matches: 0. Germline V gene lookup returns CDR1 SGHTA and CDR2 FQGTGA. The CDR3 covers 12 residues. CDR3 coding DNA: TGTGCCAGCAGCACTAGCGGGAGCGAGCAGTACTTC. The encoded protein is CASSTSGSEQYF.

V usage is TRBV7-2 and J usage is TRBJ2-1; the match to TRBD2 covers 8 bases. Germline V gene data show CDR1 as SGHTA and CDR2 as FQGNSA. The CDR3 is 15 residues long. V lost 3 bases, J lost 4 bases, and 5 bases stayed unmatched. Here the CDR3 DNA reads TGTGCCAGCAGCTTCCGGAGCGGGAGTTACAATGAGCAGTTCTTC. Its translation: CASSFRSGSYNEQFF.

The J gene is TRBJ2-7, the V gene TRBV10-3; D possibly uses TRBD1 or TRBD2 (5 bases each). The CDR3 runs to 15 residues. Trimming removed 4 bases from V and 7 bases from J, with 20 bases in between. Looked up from germline, CDR1 is ENHRY and CDR2 is SYGVKD. This chain's CDR3 is CAISGAGTQKGEQYF. The CDR3 DNA sequence: TGTGCCATCAGTGGAGCCGGGACGCAAAAGGGGGAGCAGTACTTC.

This chain uses TRBV11-2 with TRBJ2-1; D gene uncertain. Germline V lookup: CDR1 SGHAT, CDR2 FQNNGV. V gave up 5 bases and J gave up 7 bases, with 24 bases separating them. The CDR3 loop spans 17 amino acids. The CDR3 region has the DNA TGTGCCAGCAGCCCTATTTTGGGTAGAGTGGACGCGAATGAGCAGTTCTTC. Translating gives CASSPILGRVDANEQFF.

The chain combines TRBV30 with TRBJ2-6; D is unclear. Trimming cost V 4 bases and J 0 bases, with 7 bases left between them. The V gene's germline CDR1 is GTSNPN and CDR2 SVGIG (reference sequence). This CDR3 comprises 14 residues. In DNA form, the CDR3 reads TGTGCCTGGATTTCTGGCTCTGGGGCCAACGTCCTGACTTTC. It codes for CAWISGSGANVLTF.

The J gene is TRBJ2-2, the V gene TRBV9, with TRBD1 as a possible D gene (6 bases). CDR1 and CDR2 from the germline V gene are SGDLS and YYNGEE. Between the trimmed V and J ends, which lost 4 bases and 6 bases, there was a span of 10 bases. The CDR3 runs 13 residues. The CDR3 sequence is CASSRTGSGELFF. In DNA, the CDR3 is TGTGCCAGCAGCCGCACAGGGTCCGGGGAGCTGTTTTTT.

This clone was seen a handful of times. The chain links TRBV7-9 to TRBJ2-3; TRBD1 agrees at 9 bases. CDR3 length equals 13 residues. The trim removed 8 bases at V and 6 bases at J, leaving 6 bases unmatched. Germline V gene data show CDR1 as SEHNR and CDR2 as FQNEAQ (reference sequence). The CDR3 DNA is TGTGCCAGCTCGGGGACAGGGTACGATACGCAGTATTTT. Encoded protein: CASSGTGYDTQYF.

The chain links TRBV29-1 to TRBJ1-5, with a tentative D call TRBD1 (6 bases). The CDR3 consists of 13 residues. Germline values: CDR1 SQVTM, CDR2 ANQGSEA. Deletions cut 6 bases from V and 7 bases from J, with 16 bases between. The CDR3 DNA reads as TGCAGCGTCATCGACAGGATCGGGCAGCCCCAGCATTTT. Translated: CSVIDRIGQPQHF.

This clone was detected once. The rearrangement uses TRBV5-1 and TRBJ2-7, with 11 bases aligning to TRBD2. Germline assignment: CDR1 SGHRS and CDR2 YFSETQ. The ends lost 1 base at V and 4 bases at J; junction bases unmatched: 7. The CDR3 runs 16 residues. The CDR3 sequence is CASSLTSGSIPYEQYF. The CDR3 DNA sequence: TGCGCCAGCAGCTTGACTAGCGGGAGCATCCCATACGAGCAGTACTTC. The entire variable domain, with the rest obtained from reference TRBV5-1 and TRBJ2-7, is as follows: KAGVTQTPRYLIKTRGQQVTLSCSPISGHRSVSWYQQTPGQGLQFLFEYFSETQRNKGNFPGRFSGRQFSNSRSEMNVSTLELGDSALYLCASSLTSGSIPYEQYFGPGTRLTVT.

The rearrangement joins TRBV3-1 (or the pseudogene TRBV3-2) to TRBJ2-1, with a possible D match to TRBD1 (5 bases). This CDR3 comprises 15 residues. CDR1 LGHDT and CDR2 YNNKEL come from the germline V gene (reference sequence). Trimming shortened V by 2 bases and J by 2 bases, and 10 bases separated the two germline ends. CDR3 DNA: TGTGCCAGCAGCCAAAAACCGGACACCTACAATGAGCAGTTCTTC. Translated, it gives CASSQKPDTYNEQFF.

This chain links TRBV27 with TRBJ1-2, with TRBD1 matching 9 bases. CDR1 is MNHEY, CDR2 SMNVEV, per germline (reference sequence). The V segment lost 3 bases and the J segment 3 bases; nucleotides outside the gene matches: 5. This CDR3 is 15 amino acids long. The CDR3 DNA reads TGTGCCAGCAGTTTCTTACAGGGGGCTTACTATGGCTACACCTTC. Its protein is CASSFLQGAYYGYTF.

This clone was seen a single time. This chain joins TRBV27 and TRBJ2-3, with D possibly matching TRBD1 (10 bases). Germline V gene sequence: CDR1 MNHEY, CDR2 SMNVEV (reference sequence). V lost 4 bases and J lost 4, with 27 bases in between. The CDR3 is 19 amino acids. The DNA of the CDR3 is TGTGCCAGCAGTTATCCTGGGACAGGGGAGGCGGGGGGGGCAGATACGCAGTATTTT. Translated: CASSYPGTGEAGGADTQYF.

The J gene is TRBJ1-1, the V gene TRBV7-8; D is undetermined. Germline assignment: CDR1 SGHVS and CDR2 FQNEAQ. V was cut by 1 base and J by 1 base, with 10 bases left in between. CDR3 length: 15 amino acids. This CDR3 is CASSLGGPSNTEAFF. CDR3 nucleotide sequence: TGTGCCAGCAGCTTAGGAGGACCTTCGAACACTGAAGCTTTCTTT.

This chain links TRBV25-1 with TRBJ1-5, with a weak D call TRBD1 (6 bases). Germline CDR1 MGHDK, CDR2 SYGVNS. V was trimmed by 2 bases and J by 6 bases, leaving 11 bases between them. The CDR3 totals 14 residues. DNA for the CDR3: TGTGCCAGCAGTGAAGCAGGGGTTTTTCAGCCCCAGCATTTT. Translation: CASSEAGVFQPQHF.

This clone was counted once. The rearrangement joins TRBV4-1 to TRBJ1-1; D call uncertain. V lost 5 bases, J lost 4 bases, and 20 bases lay in between. CDR3 size: 16 residues. CDR1 MGHRA and CDR2 YSYEKL come from the germline V gene. The chain's CDR3 is CASSSSSLQVFTEAFF. The DNA of the CDR3 is TGCGCCAGCAGCTCAAGTTCGTTGCAGGTGTTCACTGAAGCTTTCTTT.

The chain employs TRBV25-1 and TRBJ2-2; D perhaps matches TRBD2 (5 bases). V was pared by 1 base and J by 6 bases, with 15 bases between. The CDR3 sequence is 16 residues long. Looked up from germline, CDR1 is MGHDK and CDR2 is SYGVNS. The CDR3 reads CASSESRVGRAGELFF. In DNA, the CDR3 is TGTGCCAGCAGTGAATCTCGGGTGGGGAGAGCCGGGGAGCTGTTTTTT. Supplemented by reference TRBV25-1 and TRBJ2-2, the full variable domain reads EADIYQTPRYLVIGTGKKITLECSQTMGHDKMYWYQQDPGMELHLIHYSYGVNSTEKGDLSSESTVSRIRTEHFPLTLESARPSHTSQYLCASSESRVGRAGELFFGEGSRLTVL.

The rearrangement links TRBV7-9 to TRBJ1-6, with 11 bases matching TRBD1. Germline CDR1 reads SEHNR; CDR2 reads FQNEAQ (reference sequence). J lost 14 bases, V lost 5 bases, and 8 bases had no gene match. The CDR3 is 14 residues long. CDR3 DNA sequence: TGTGCCAGCAGCACGGGACAGGGGGATTTCACCCTCCACTTT. Its protein product is CASSTGQGDFTLHF.

This clone ranks as medium-sized. Other DNA sequences in this specimen translate into the identical CDR3. This rearrangement joins TRBV9 to TRBJ2-3; no firm D call. CDR1 is SGDLS, CDR2 YYNGEE, per germline. This CDR3 spans 13 amino acids. Trimming left V 0 bases short and J 6 bases short, with 8 bases between. The CDR3 DNA is TGTGCCAGCAGCGTAGCACAGCCCGATACGCAGTATTTT. Amino acids: CASSVAQPDTQYF. Full variable domain (remainder filled in from reference TRBV9 and TRBJ2-3): DSGVTQTPKHLITATGQRVTLRCSPRSGDLSVYWYQQSLDQGLQFLIQYYNGEERAKGNILERFSAQQFPDLHSELNLSSLELGDSALYFCASSVAQPDTQYFGPGTRLTVL.

The rearrangement links TRBV25-1 to TRBJ1-6; D not resolved. V was cut by 3 bases and J by 8 bases, with 8 bases left in between. CDR1 and CDR2 from the germline V gene are MGHDK and SYGVNS. There are 13 residues in the CDR3. CDR3: CASSDFGYSPLHF. The CDR3 bases are TGTGCCAGCAGTGATTTCGGGTATTCACCCCTCCACTTT.